These T cell receptor beta chains were read from a single sample in a study of blood T cell repertoires in COVID-19. This table comes from immunoSEQ multiplex PCR, and its TCRdb copy is limited to in-frame clones, with some not included. The sample contains some 130,000 clones, 79% of which appear only once. Sequencing used peripheral blood. The receptors shown here come from a man aged 55-75 years with acute or convalescent COVID-19. The CDR3 runs from the conserved cysteine through the conserved F or W. Each record gives: V gene, clone size, D gene, J gene, CDR3 DNA, CDR3 protein. A D gene is named only where the DNA matches it firmly. Size is omitted from some rows. Given values are once, few, many or a class for expanded clones.

v_gene: TRBV28; abundance: once; d_gene: TRBD2; j_gene: TRBJ2-7; CDR3nt: TGTGCCAGCATCGAAAGCGGGACTTCGTCGAAGAAGCAGTACTTC; CDR3aa: CASIESGTSSKKQYF
v_gene: TRBV6-5; abundance: few; d_gene: -; j_gene: TRBJ1-4; CDR3nt: TGTGCCAAACGGACAGAAAAACTGTTTTTT; CDR3aa: CAKRTEKLFF
v_gene: TRBV10-3; abundance: -; d_gene: -; j_gene: TRBJ1-2; CDR3nt: TGTGCCTCGACGCGACAGGCTGAGGTTGGCTACACCTTC; CDR3aa: CASTRQAEVGYTF
v_gene: TRBV7-2; abundance: -; d_gene: TRBD1; j_gene: TRBJ1-4; CDR3nt: TGTGCCAGCAGTCCGCTCGGACAGGGCGAAAAACTGTTTTTT; CDR3aa: CASSPLGQGEKLFF
v_gene: TRBV6-5; abundance: -; d_gene: -; j_gene: TRBJ1-5; CDR3nt: TGTGCCAGCAGTTACTCGAGTGTTGGTCAGCCCCAGCATTTT; CDR3aa: CASSYSSVGQPQHF
v_gene: TRBV11-2; abundance: few; d_gene: TRBD2; j_gene: TRBJ2-5; CDR3nt: TGTGCCAGCAGCTTAGGGCGGACTAGCGGGGTGGAGGAGACCCAGTACTTC; CDR3aa: CASSLGRTSGVEETQYF
v_gene: TRBV12-3/TRBV12-4; abundance: few; d_gene: -; j_gene: TRBJ1-6; CDR3nt: TGTGCCAGCAGTTCGCAGAATTCACCCCTCCACTTT; CDR3aa: CASSSQNSPLHF
v_gene: TRBV27; abundance: -; d_gene: TRBD1; j_gene: TRBJ1-6; CDR3nt: TGTGCCAGCAGGTCGGGGACAGGGTCCTGGGGTAATTCACCCCTCCACTTT; CDR3aa: CASRSGTGSWGNSPLHF
v_gene: TRBV27; abundance: -; d_gene: -; j_gene: TRBJ1-5; CDR3nt: TGTGCCAGCAGTTTACAAGGGGTTGGGCAGCCCCAGCATTTT; CDR3aa: CASSLQGVGQPQHF
v_gene: TRBV5-6; abundance: few; d_gene: TRBD2; j_gene: TRBJ2-1; CDR3nt: TGTGCCAGCAGCTTGGGGACTAGGGGAGTTCAGCAGTTCTTC; CDR3aa: CASSLGTRGVQQFF
v_gene: TRBV3-1/TRBV3-2; abundance: once; d_gene: -; j_gene: TRBJ2-2; CDR3nt: TGTGCCAGCAGCCTCCGCGGTGGGGAGCTGTTTTTT; CDR3aa: CASSLRGGELFF
v_gene: TRBV18; abundance: -; d_gene: TRBD2; j_gene: TRBJ2-7; CDR3nt: TGTGCCAGCTCACCGCCGGCTAGCGGTTCCCACGAGCAGTACTTC; CDR3aa: CASSPPASGSHEQYF
v_gene: TRBV2; abundance: -; d_gene: -; j_gene: TRBJ2-3; CDR3nt: TGTGCCAGCAGTGGGTGGGCAGGGGCTAACACAGATACGCAGTATTTT; CDR3aa: CASSGWAGANTDTQYF
v_gene: TRBV20-1; abundance: -; d_gene: TRBD2; j_gene: TRBJ2-3; CDR3nt: TGCAGTGCTAGTGAAATAGCGGGGAACACAGATACGCAGTATTTT; CDR3aa: CSASEIAGNTDTQYF
v_gene: TRBV5-1; abundance: -; d_gene: TRBD1; j_gene: TRBJ1-1; CDR3nt: TGCGCCAGCAGCTTGGCTGGACAGGGGAATTCTGAAGCTTTCTTT; CDR3aa: CASSLAGQGNSEAFF
v_gene: TRBV3-1/TRBV3-2; abundance: many; d_gene: -; j_gene: TRBJ1-2; CDR3nt: TGTGCCAGCAGCCAAGGAGGCGGCTACACCTTC; CDR3aa: CASSQGGGYTF
v_gene: TRBV6-2/TRBV6-3; abundance: few; d_gene: TRBD1; j_gene: TRBJ2-6; CDR3nt: TGTGCCAGCAGTTACTCGAGAGGGGACAGCCTCTCTGGGGCCAACGTCCTGACTTTC; CDR3aa: CASSYSRGDSLSGANVLTF
v_gene: TRBV7-7; abundance: once; d_gene: -; j_gene: TRBJ2-2; CDR3nt: TGTGCTAGCAGCTTAGAGGTTACGGGAGTGAACACCGGGGAGCTGTTTTTT; CDR3aa: CASSLEVTGVNTGELFF
v_gene: TRBV4-3; abundance: once; d_gene: -; j_gene: TRBJ1-1; CDR3nt: TGCGCCAGCAGCCAAGGAGGAGCGGCGGCCAGTCAGACTTTCTTT; CDR3aa: CASSQGGAAASQTFF
v_gene: TRBV5-8; abundance: -; d_gene: TRBD1; j_gene: TRBJ1-2; CDR3nt: TGTGCCAGCAGCCGGGACAGGGTCTTCTATGGCTACACCTTC; CDR3aa: CASSRDRVFYGYTF
v_gene: TRBV6-1; abundance: few; d_gene: -; j_gene: TRBJ1-3; CDR3nt: TGTGCCAGCAGTGACCCGAGCTTCTCTGGAAACACCATATATTTT; CDR3aa: CASSDPSFSGNTIYF
v_gene: TRBV28; abundance: -; d_gene: -; j_gene: TRBJ2-7; CDR3nt: TGTGCCAGCAGTTTAACCCCCCCACAGGGCGAGCAGTACTTC; CDR3aa: CASSLTPPQGEQYF
v_gene: TRBV5-4; abundance: few; d_gene: TRBD1; j_gene: TRBJ2-7; CDR3nt: TGTGCCAGCAGCCGCGAAGGACAGGGGACTAACGAGCAGTACTTC; CDR3aa: CASSREGQGTNEQYF
v_gene: TRBV6-2/TRBV6-3; abundance: -; d_gene: TRBD1; j_gene: TRBJ2-1; CDR3nt: TGTGCCAGCAGCAGACAGGGGGTGGCCCGCCCCCAGTTCTTC; CDR3aa: CASSRQGVARPQFF
v_gene: TRBV20-1; abundance: -; d_gene: -; j_gene: TRBJ1-5; CDR3nt: TGCAGTGCTAGTAGGTTTGAGCGGCCTTCAATGGGTCAGCCCCAGCATTTT; CDR3aa: CSASRFERPSMGQPQHF
v_gene: TRBV3-1/TRBV3-2; abundance: -; d_gene: TRBD2; j_gene: TRBJ2-7; CDR3nt: TGTGCCAGCAGCCAAGCACCGGGACTAGCAGTCTACGAGCAGTACTTC; CDR3aa: CASSQAPGLAVYEQYF
v_gene: TRBV28; abundance: -; d_gene: -; j_gene: TRBJ2-1; CDR3nt: TGTGCCAGCAGTAGGAGACAGGCCGGTCCTGAGCAGTTCTTC; CDR3aa: CASSRRQAGPEQFF
v_gene: TRBV20-1; abundance: -; d_gene: -; j_gene: TRBJ1-2; CDR3nt: TGCAGTGCTAGTTTGACATATAACTATGGCTACACCTTC; CDR3aa: CSASLTYNYGYTF
v_gene: TRBV29-1; abundance: -; d_gene: TRBD1; j_gene: TRBJ1-4; CDR3nt: TGCAGCGTGGCAGACCCGGGACAGGGCGGGAATGAAAAACTGTTTTTT; CDR3aa: CSVADPGQGGNEKLFF
v_gene: TRBV14; abundance: -; d_gene: -; j_gene: TRBJ1-3; CDR3nt: TGTGCCAGCAGCCAAGTGGCACACACCATATATTTT; CDR3aa: CASSQVAHTIYF
v_gene: TRBV6-2/TRBV6-3; abundance: once; d_gene: TRBD2; j_gene: TRBJ2-1; CDR3nt: TGTGCCAGCAGTTCCGGGACTAGCGGGTTCTATGAGCAGTTCTTC; CDR3aa: CASSSGTSGFYEQFF
v_gene: TRBV7-7; abundance: -; d_gene: TRBD2; j_gene: TRBJ2-2; CDR3nt: TGTGCTAGCAGCTTAGCGTCGCAGACTAGCGGCCTCACCGGGGAGCTGTTTTTT; CDR3aa: CASSLASQTSGLTGELFF
v_gene: TRBV2; abundance: -; d_gene: TRBD1; j_gene: TRBJ2-2; CDR3nt: TGTGCCAGCATTTCAGGGGGCATCACCGGGGAGCTGTTTTTT; CDR3aa: CASISGGITGELFF
v_gene: TRBV5-8; abundance: -; d_gene: -; j_gene: TRBJ1-3; CDR3nt: TGTGCCACCAGGCGGAAAGGAGGGATCTCTGGAAACACCATATATTTT; CDR3aa: CATRRKGGISGNTIYF
v_gene: TRBV28; abundance: -; d_gene: TRBD2; j_gene: TRBJ2-3; CDR3nt: TGTGCCAGCAGTTTGATCGGACTAGCGGAAACAGAGGGCGCAGATACGCAGTATTTT; CDR3aa: CASSLIGLAETEGADTQYF
v_gene: TRBV4-1; abundance: -; d_gene: TRBD1; j_gene: TRBJ1-1; CDR3nt: TGCGCCAGCAGCCAAGCGGGACAGGGTCAGTCTGAAGCTTTCTTT; CDR3aa: CASSQAGQGQSEAFF
v_gene: TRBV7-2; abundance: -; d_gene: TRBD2; j_gene: TRBJ2-3; CDR3nt: TGTGCCACGAGGGAGGGTGGCACAGATACGCAGTATTTT; CDR3aa: CATREGGTDTQYF
v_gene: TRBV7-3; abundance: once; d_gene: TRBD2; j_gene: TRBJ2-5; CDR3nt: TGTGCCAGCAGCTTAGCGGGAGACGAAGAGACCCAGTACTTC; CDR3aa: CASSLAGDEETQYF
v_gene: TRBV10-3; abundance: -; d_gene: TRBD1; j_gene: TRBJ1-1; CDR3nt: TGTGCCATCAGTGAGGATTTTAAGGCAGGGGGCTACGCTTTCTTT; CDR3aa: CAISEDFKAGGYAFF
v_gene: TRBV15; abundance: -; d_gene: TRBD1; j_gene: TRBJ1-1; CDR3nt: TGTGCCACCAGCTGGAGGACAGGGTACACTGAAGCTTTCTTT; CDR3aa: CATSWRTGYTEAFF
v_gene: TRBV20-1; abundance: -; d_gene: TRBD1; j_gene: TRBJ2-1; CDR3nt: TGCAGTGCTGGGGGGACAGGGCGGCAGTTCTTC; CDR3aa: CSAGGTGRQFF
v_gene: TRBV12-3/TRBV12-4; abundance: -; d_gene: -; j_gene: TRBJ1-1; CDR3nt: TGTGCCAGCAGCGTACAAAGCACTGAAGCTTTCTTT; CDR3aa: CASSVQSTEAFF
v_gene: TRBV5-1; abundance: -; d_gene: -; j_gene: TRBJ2-7; CDR3nt: TGCGCCAGCAGCCCCGGGACACGGGGGGACGAGCAGTACTTC; CDR3aa: CASSPGTRGDEQYF
v_gene: TRBV2; abundance: -; d_gene: TRBD1; j_gene: TRBJ1-5; CDR3nt: TGTGCCAGCAGTTCCATCACAGGGGATCAGCCCCAGCATTTT; CDR3aa: CASSSITGDQPQHF
v_gene: TRBV29-1; abundance: -; d_gene: -; j_gene: TRBJ1-1; CDR3nt: TGCAGCGTTGAAGATCTTGGCGGTGAAGTCAACACTGAAGCTTTCTTT; CDR3aa: CSVEDLGGEVNTEAFF
v_gene: TRBV29-1; abundance: -; d_gene: TRBD1; j_gene: TRBJ2-3; CDR3nt: TGCAGCGTTGAAAGGGACAGGGACAACACAGATACGCAGTATTTT; CDR3aa: CSVERDRDNTDTQYF
v_gene: TRBV19; abundance: -; d_gene: TRBD1; j_gene: TRBJ1-5; CDR3nt: TGTGCCAGTAGTTCACCGGGACAGGGAAAGAATCAGCCCCAGCATTTT; CDR3aa: CASSSPGQGKNQPQHF
v_gene: TRBV7-2; abundance: -; d_gene: -; j_gene: TRBJ2-2; CDR3nt: TGTGCCAGCAGCAGTAGATCCGGGGGCACCGGGGAGCTGTTTTTT; CDR3aa: CASSSRSGGTGELFF
v_gene: TRBV3-1/TRBV3-2; abundance: -; d_gene: -; j_gene: TRBJ2-2; CDR3nt: TGTGCCAGCAGCAGCTTGAACACCGGGGAGCTGTTTTTT; CDR3aa: CASSSLNTGELFF
v_gene: TRBV19; abundance: -; d_gene: -; j_gene: TRBJ2-7; CDR3nt: TGTGCCAGTAGTATAAGCACCCTCTCCTACGAGCAGTACTTC; CDR3aa: CASSISTLSYEQYF
v_gene: TRBV10-3; abundance: -; d_gene: -; j_gene: TRBJ1-3; CDR3nt: TGTGCCATCACCGACAGAGACTCTGGAAACACCATATATTTT; CDR3aa: CAITDRDSGNTIYF